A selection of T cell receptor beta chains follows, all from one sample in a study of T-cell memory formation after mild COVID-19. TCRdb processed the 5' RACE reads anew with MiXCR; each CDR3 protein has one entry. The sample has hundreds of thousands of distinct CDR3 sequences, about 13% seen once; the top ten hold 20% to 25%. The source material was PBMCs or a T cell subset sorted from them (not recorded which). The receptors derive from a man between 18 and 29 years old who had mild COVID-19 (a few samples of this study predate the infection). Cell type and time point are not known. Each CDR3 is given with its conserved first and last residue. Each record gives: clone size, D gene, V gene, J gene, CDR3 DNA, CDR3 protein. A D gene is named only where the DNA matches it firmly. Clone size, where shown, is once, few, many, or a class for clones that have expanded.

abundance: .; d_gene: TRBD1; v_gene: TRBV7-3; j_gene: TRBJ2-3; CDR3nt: TGTGCCAGCAGCCCCGGGACAGGCACAGATACGCAGTATTTT; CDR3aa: CASSPGTGTDTQYF
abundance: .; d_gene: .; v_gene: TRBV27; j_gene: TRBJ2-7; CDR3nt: TGTGCCAGCTCCAGGGGAAACGAGCAGTACTTC; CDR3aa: CASSRGNEQYF
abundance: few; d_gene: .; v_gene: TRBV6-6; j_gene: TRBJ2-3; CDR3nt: TGTGCCAGCAGCAGACTCAGGGATACGCAGTATTTT; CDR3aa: CASSRLRDTQYF
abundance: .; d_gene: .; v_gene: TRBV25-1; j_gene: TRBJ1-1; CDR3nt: TGTGCCAGCAGTGAATCCGGGACTGAAGCTTTCTTT; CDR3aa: CASSESGTEAFF
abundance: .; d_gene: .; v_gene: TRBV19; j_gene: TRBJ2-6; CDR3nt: TGTGCCAGTAGTATACCCAGGGCTGGGGCCAACGTCCTGACTTTC; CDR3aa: CASSIPRAGANVLTF
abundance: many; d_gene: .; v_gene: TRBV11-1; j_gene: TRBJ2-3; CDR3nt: TGTGCCAGCAGCTTAGGCATAAACTTTAGTCCGTCTAGCACAGATACGCAGTATTTT; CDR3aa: CASSLGINFSPSSTDTQYF
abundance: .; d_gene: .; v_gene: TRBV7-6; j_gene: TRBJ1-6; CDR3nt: TGTGCCAGCAGCTTCTCCGAGGGGTATGGTTCACCCCTCCACTTT; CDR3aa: CASSFSEGYGSPLHF
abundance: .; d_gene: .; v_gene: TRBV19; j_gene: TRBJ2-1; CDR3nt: TGTGCCAGTAGTATCTACCCCGGGGTAGCAGACGTGCTGAGCTCCTACAATGAGCAGTTCTTC; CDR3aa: CASSIYPGVADVLSSYNEQFF
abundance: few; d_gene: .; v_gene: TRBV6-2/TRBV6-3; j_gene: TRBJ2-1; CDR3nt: TGTGCCAGCAGGCCAACCGACCCCAGTGAGCAGTTCTTC; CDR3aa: CASRPTDPSEQFF
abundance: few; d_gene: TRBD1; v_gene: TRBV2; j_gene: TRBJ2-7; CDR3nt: TGTGCCGGAAACCGGGACAGAGCCTACGAGCAGTACTTC; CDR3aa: CAGNRDRAYEQYF
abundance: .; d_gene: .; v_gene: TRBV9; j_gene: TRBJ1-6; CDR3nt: TGTGCCAGCAGCGTAAACGGGTCACCCCTCCACTTT; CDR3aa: CASSVNGSPLHF
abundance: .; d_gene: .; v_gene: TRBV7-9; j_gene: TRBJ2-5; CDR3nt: TGTGCCAGCAGCCAATTATCGGGGTTTGAGACCCAGTACTTC; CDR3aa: CASSQLSGFETQYF
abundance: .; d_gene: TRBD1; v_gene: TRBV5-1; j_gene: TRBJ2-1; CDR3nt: TGCGCCAGCAGCCGGACAGGGCCACCTTGGAATGAGCAGTTCTTC; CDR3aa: CASSRTGPPWNEQFF
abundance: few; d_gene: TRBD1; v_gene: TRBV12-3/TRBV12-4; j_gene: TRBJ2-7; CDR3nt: TGTGCCAGCAGTTTCACAAATGACAGGGGGCATCAGCAGTACTTC; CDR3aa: CASSFTNDRGHQQYF
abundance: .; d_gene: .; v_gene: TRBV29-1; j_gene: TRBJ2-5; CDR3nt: TGCATCGTGATGAAGATGGACCAAGAGACCCAGTACTTC; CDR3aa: CIVMKMDQETQYF
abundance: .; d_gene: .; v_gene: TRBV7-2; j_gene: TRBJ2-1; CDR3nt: TGTGCCAGCAGCTTAGGACAACCGGGACCCACTGAGCAGTTCTTC; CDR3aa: CASSLGQPGPTEQFF
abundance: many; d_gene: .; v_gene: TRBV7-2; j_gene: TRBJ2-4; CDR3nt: TGTGCCAGCAGCTTGCCAGGGGTTGGCATTCAGTACTTC; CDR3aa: CASSLPGVGIQYF
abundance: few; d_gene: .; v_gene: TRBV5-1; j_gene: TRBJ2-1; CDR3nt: TGCGCCAGCAGCTCCTCGGCCTCCAGCTCCTACAATGAGCAGTTCTTC; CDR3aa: CASSSSASSSYNEQFF
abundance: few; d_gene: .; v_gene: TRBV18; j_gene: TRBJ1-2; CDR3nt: TGTGCCAGCTCAGTTATGGATGGGATGGATGGCTACACCTTC; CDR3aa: CASSVMDGMDGYTF
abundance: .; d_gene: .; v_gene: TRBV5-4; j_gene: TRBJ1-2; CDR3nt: TGTGCCAGCAGCCAACCCACAGGGCTATTCTATGGCTACACCTTC; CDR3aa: CASSQPTGLFYGYTF
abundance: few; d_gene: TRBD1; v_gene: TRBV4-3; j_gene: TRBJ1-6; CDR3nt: TGCGCCAGCAGCCAAGGGGACAGATATAATTCACCCCTCCACTTT; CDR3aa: CASSQGDRYNSPLHF
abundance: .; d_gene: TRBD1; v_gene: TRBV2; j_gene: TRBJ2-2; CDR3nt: TGTGCCAGCAGCGGACAGGGAGTGATCGCCGGGGAGCTGTTTTTT; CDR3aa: CASSGQGVIAGELFF
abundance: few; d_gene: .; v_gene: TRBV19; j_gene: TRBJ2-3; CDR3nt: TGTGCCAGTAGTGTGCCGGGGAGCACAGATACGCAGTATTTT; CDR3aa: CASSVPGSTDTQYF
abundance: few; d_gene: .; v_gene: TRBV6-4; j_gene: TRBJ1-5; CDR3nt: TGTGCCAGACCTGAGGGACACCTGTATTGGCCCCAGCATTTT; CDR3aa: CARPEGHLYWPQHF
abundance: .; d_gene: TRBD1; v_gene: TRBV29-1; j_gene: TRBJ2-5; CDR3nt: TGCAGCGCTAGGACAGGGGTCAACTTCCAAGAGACCCAGTACTTC; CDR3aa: CSARTGVNFQETQYF
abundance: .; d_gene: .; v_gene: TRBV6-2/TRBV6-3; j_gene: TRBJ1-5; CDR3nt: TGTGCCAGCAGTTACGGGGCAGGGTATCAGCCCCAGCATTTT; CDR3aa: CASSYGAGYQPQHF
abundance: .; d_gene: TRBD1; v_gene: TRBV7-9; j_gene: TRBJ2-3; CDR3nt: TGTGCCAGCAGCCGACCGACAGGGTCGGGAGATACGCAGTATTTT; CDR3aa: CASSRPTGSGDTQYF
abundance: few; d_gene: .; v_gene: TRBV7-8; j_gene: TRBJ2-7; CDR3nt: TGTGCCAGCAGCCCCCGTGTAGATCTTAGCTCCTACGAGCAGTACTTC; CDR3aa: CASSPRVDLSSYEQYF
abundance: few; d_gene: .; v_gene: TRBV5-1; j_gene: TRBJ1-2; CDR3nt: TGCGCCAGCAGCTCGGCACGCGGGAGTCATGGCTACACCTTC; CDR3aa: CASSSARGSHGYTF